This T cell receptor (beta chain) was captured in a study of neurological immune-mediated disorders (dated by TCRdb to about 2019). About the full investigation: Among the approximately 35 multiple sclerosis patients, approximately 31 had relapsing-remitting MS and 3 had secondary progressive MS. Peripheral blood TCR-beta repertoires from HTLV-I-associated myelopathy (HAM/TSP) patients, multiple sclerosis patients and healthy controls were compared by UMI-based sequencing. The approximately 100 TCR-beta libraries included longitudinal samples, technical triplicates and paired sorted CD4+ and CD8+ T-cell subsets alongside PBMC samples. The cohort was made up of about 68 subjects, consisting of roughly 14 HAM/TSP patients, 35 or so multiple sclerosis patients and around 20 healthy controls.

V is cut by 6 bases and J by 7 bases, and the space between the germline ends is 9 bases. Sequences SGHTA (CDR1) and FQGNSA (CDR2) are obtained from the germline V gene. The CDR3 contains 11 residues, cysteine and phenylalanine counted. Here the CDR3 DNA is all that survives: 33 bases in frame from base 1. This clonotype came up many times. Its cognate antigen has yet to be identified. Base qualities are not recorded, but no much larger clone differs from it by a single base. Beyond this particular receptor, the publication reports: The highest TCR clonal expansion was observed in HAM/TSP patients, whereas the lowest was observed in MS patients, even when compared with healthy controls. No association of the MS cluster with clinical or MRI features was observed, and the need for larger cohorts was stated by the authors. No identical CDR3 amino acid sequences were found to be shared among expanded clones across subjects, suggesting that TCR-beta repertoires were private in all groups. Repertoires from 18 of 34 MS patients were grouped by phylogenetic analysis into a cluster of related CDR3 sequences, suggesting a possible repertoire-level signature.

Unsorted PBMC libraries were generated from 2 million PBMCs stored in RNAlater at -80 °C until RNA extraction. Multiple sclerosis patients were enrolled in a US clinical protocol under which disease progression was evaluated by magnetic resonance imaging. PBMCs were separated from peripheral blood using Ficoll-Hypaque density gradient centrifugation and then cryopreserved in liquid nitrogen. cDNA synthesis used template-switch 5'RACE with a primer carrying a 10-nucleotide random unique molecular identifier tagging each TCR transcript. Every sequencing run covered 15-18 subjects and yielded more than 160 million TCR-beta sequences. The RNeasy kit was used for extraction of total RNA. TCR-beta VDJ regions were amplified with primers for the TCR constant region and the 5'RACE anchor, using the KAPA Real-time Library Amplification kit. A first PCR added sample indexes and Illumina adaptors, after which a second PCR increased the library yield. The roughly 650 bp TCR product was size-selected on a 2% E-gel SizeSelection system after Ampure bead purification. Before pooling, library quality was checked on a Bioanalyzer, concentration was measured with Qubit, and libraries were quantified with the Kapa Library Quantification kit. An Illumina HiSeq 2500 was used to sequence the libraries paired-end at 2 x 150 bp. To increase sequence diversity, roughly 24-30% phiX was spiked into each library pool. In the authors' own workflow: The quality-filtered reads were processed with the UMI-based MiGEC pipeline, whose error correction step removed more than 80% of the raw TCR sequences. VDJ genes were aligned to IMGT germline references, and clonotypes were defined by unique CDR3 amino acid sequence plus V-J genes. Clonal expansion, Shannon diversity and CDR3 relatedness were evaluated with VDJtools (CalcPairwiseDistances, ClusterSamples), while phylogenetic trees were built in CLCbio workbench. A clone was classed as expanded if it had 8 or more unique UMIs, a cutoff based on coefficient-of-variation modelling across technical triplicates. The public sequencing data were trimmed at Q25 with fastp and processed into clonotypes with MiXCR by TCRdb, which kept only in-frame beta chains. A single entry per CDR3 protein holds the most common genes and DNA from its merged rows. In this record, the V and J calls reflect TCRdb's handling and not the investigators' own analysis. The sample yields 55,000 to 70,000 distinct CDR3 sequences; roughly 5% were counted once. The ten largest make up about 6% of the sample.

The specimen was PBMCs. The V and J genes are TRBV7-2 and TRBJ1-2; a confident D gene designation cannot be given. The clonotype was recovered from a human donor with multiple sclerosis. The donor label of this sample is uncertain. CDR3 sequence: CASRERFGYTF. The DNA reads as follows: TGTGCCAGCAGGGAAAGGTTTGGCTACACCTTC.